This T cell receptor beta chain is from a study of blood T cell repertoires in COVID-19. Assay: immunoSEQ multiplex PCR; the TCRdb copy retains only in-frame clones and omits some. The table includes about 73,000 clones, approximately 82% detected once. The junction had 8 bases not matched to a gene; V was cut back by 5 bases and J by 4 bases. This CDR3 contains 15 residues. Germline CDR1 and CDR2: LNHDA and SQIVND (reference sequence). Specimen: peripheral blood. The V call is TRBV19, the J call TRBJ2-1, with TRBD1 identical over 7 bases. This receptor was identified in a man between 45 and 60 years old with active COVID-19. The CDR3 here is CASSYDRDPYNEQFF. The CDR3, as DNA: TGTGCCAGTAGTTACGACAGGGACCCTTACAATGAGCAGTTCTTC.